Given below is one T cell receptor (beta chain) in context. Germline V gene data show CDR1 as MNHEY and CDR2 as SVGAGI. CDR3 length equals 14 residues. V was pared by 6 bases and J by 13 bases, with 15 bases of the junction left unmatched. These data are taken from a study of OX40 agonist ivuxolimab in advanced cancers. Sequencing used immunoSEQ multiplex PCR; TCRdb keeps in-frame clones, though not all of them. The profile covers 60,000 to 100,000 clones, with around 87% appearing a single time and just under 0.25% taken by the ten largest. This sequence was found in an adult with an advanced solid tumor such as melanoma, head and neck, liver or kidney cancer. The material sequenced was CD4+ or CD8+ T cells sorted from blood, taken in a trial of the OX40 agonist ivuxolimab. The chain links TRBV6-5 to TRBJ2-4; 7 nucleotides line up with TRBD1. The CDR3 is CASRTPGQLELQYF. The CDR3 DNA reads as TGTGCCAGCAGAACTCCGGGACAGCTCGAGTTACAGTACTTC.